The rows below give T cell receptor beta chains drawn from one sample of a study of radiotherapy plus CTLA-4 blockade in lung cancer. The data were produced by immunoSEQ multiplex PCR, yet TCRdb's version contains in-frame clones alone and is incomplete. In the table there are approximately 90,000 clones, about 83% of which are singletons. The sample was peripheral blood, taken from a patient treated with radiotherapy plus ipilimumab. These TCRs come from a human donor with non-small cell lung cancer who had stable disease on radiotherapy plus ipilimumab. The CDR3 runs from the conserved cysteine through the conserved F or W. The D gene is left open where the match is weak. Clone size is given for some rows only: seen once, a few or many times, or a class if the clone is expanded.

>TRBJ2-3|.|.|TRBV6-5
TGTGCCTCCCGGGACTTCACAACAGATACGCAGTATTTT
CASRDFTTDTQYF
>TRBJ2-7|.|.|TRBV7-3
TGTGCCAGCAGCTTATCGTCAGCGGCCCCCTACGAGCAGTACTTC
CASSLSSAAPYEQYF
>TRBJ1-3|.|.|TRBV14
TGTGCCAGCAGCCCCCTCGGGACGGACGCAAGGAACACCATATATTTT
CASSPLGTDARNTIYF
>TRBJ2-4|.|.|TRBV27
TGTGCCAGCAGTTTGGTTAACATTCAGTACTTC
CASSLVNIQYF
>TRBJ2-5|.|TRBD1|TRBV7-2
TGTGCCAGCAGCGGACCGGGACAGGGGAAAGAGACCCAGTACTTC
CASSGPGQGKETQYF
>TRBJ2-6|.|TRBD2|TRBV4-1
TGCGCCAGCAGCCTTACTAGCGGAATTCCCTCTGGGGCCAACGTCCTGACTTTC
CASSLTSGIPSGANVLTF
>TRBJ2-1|.|.|TRBV19
TGTGCCAGTAAAGAGGGGGGCGATGAGCAGTTCTTC
CASKEGGDEQFF
>TRBJ1-3|.|.|TRBV6-1
TGTGCCAGTTGGAGGGTGGGCCTTGGAAACACCATATATTTT
CASWRVGLGNTIYF
>TRBJ1-2|.|TRBD1|TRBV9
TGTGCCAGCAGCGTACCTGGACAGGCAACCTTC
CASSVPGQATF
>TRBJ1-1|.|.|TRBV7-2
TGTGCCAGCATGGGACGGTTGAACACTGAAGCTTTCTTT
CASMGRLNTEAFF
>TRBJ2-1|.|TRBD1|TRBV5-1
TGCGCCAGCAGCATCGGACAGGTGAGCTCCTACAATGAGCAGTTCTTC
CASSIGQVSSYNEQFF
>TRBJ1-2|.|TRBD1|TRBV6-1
TGTGCCAGCAGTCCAGGGGGCTACTATGGCTACACCTTC
CASSPGGYYGYTF
>TRBJ2-1|.|TRBD1|TRBV28
TGTGCCAGCAGTTCCTTATCGACAGGGGGCGCCTACAATGAGCAGTTCTTC
CASSSLSTGGAYNEQFF
>TRBJ1-5|.|.|TRBV7-8
TGTGCCAGCAGCCCCCGGGCAGGGGAAGGCAATCAGCCCCAGCATTTT
CASSPRAGEGNQPQHF
>TRBJ1-5|few|TRBD1|TRBV6-1
TGTGCCAGCAGTGATGGACAGGGGGGTAATCAGCCCCAGCATTTT
CASSDGQGGNQPQHF
>TRBJ2-2|.|.|TRBV5-1
TGCGCCAGCAGCTTGGCGCAGAGGAACACCGGGGAGCTGTTTTTT
CASSLAQRNTGELFF
>TRBJ1-4|.|.|TRBV7-2
TGTGCCAGCAGCTTAACAGGTGAAAAACTGTTTTTT
CASSLTGEKLFF
>TRBJ2-7|.|.|TRBV6-1
TGTGCCAGCAGGGTACAGGTAGCCTCCTACGAGCAGTACTTC
CASRVQVASYEQYF
>TRBJ2-1|.|TRBD2|TRBV11-3
TGTGCCAGCAGCTTAACTAGCGGGACGATTGAGCAGTTCTTC
CASSLTSGTIEQFF
>TRBJ1-1|.|.|TRBV6-1
TGTGCCAGCAGCAGTGGCACTGAAGCTTTCTTT
CASSSGTEAFF
>TRBJ1-2|.|TRBD1|TRBV6-5
TGTGCCAGCAGTTTTAACCCGACAGGGGGTGTCGATGGCTACACCTTC
CASSFNPTGGVDGYTF
>TRBJ2-1|.|.|TRBV2
TGTGCCAGCAGTGGGACTAATGAGCAGTTCTTC
CASSGTNEQFF
>TRBJ1-5|.|TRBD1|TRBV6-5
TGTGCAACCGGACAGGGTAATGGAGGCAATCAGCCCCAGCATTTT
CATGQGNGGNQPQHF
>TRBJ1-6|.|.|TRBV18
TGTGCCAGCTCACCGAGGAGGGCTTCGAACGAGGATTCACCCCTCCACTTT
CASSPRRASNEDSPLHF
>TRBJ2-5|few|.|TRBV7-9
TGTGCCAGCAGCTTGAAGGGCCAAGAGACCCAGTACTTC
CASSLKGQETQYF
>TRBJ1-4|.|.|TRBV30
TGTGCCTGGAAAGTACCTAATGAAAAACTGTTTTTT
CAWKVPNEKLFF